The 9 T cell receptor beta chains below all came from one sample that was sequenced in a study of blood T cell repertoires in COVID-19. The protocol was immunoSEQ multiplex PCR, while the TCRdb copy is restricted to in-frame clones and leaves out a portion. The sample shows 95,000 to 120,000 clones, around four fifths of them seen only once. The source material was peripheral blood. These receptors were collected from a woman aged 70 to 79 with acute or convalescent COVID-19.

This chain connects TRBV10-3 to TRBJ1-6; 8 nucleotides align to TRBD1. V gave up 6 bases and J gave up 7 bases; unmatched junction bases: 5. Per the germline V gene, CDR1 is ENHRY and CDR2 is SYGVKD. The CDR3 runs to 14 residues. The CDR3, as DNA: TGTGCCATCAGCGGACAGGGCCAAAATTCACCCCTCCACTTT. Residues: CAISGQGQNSPLHF.

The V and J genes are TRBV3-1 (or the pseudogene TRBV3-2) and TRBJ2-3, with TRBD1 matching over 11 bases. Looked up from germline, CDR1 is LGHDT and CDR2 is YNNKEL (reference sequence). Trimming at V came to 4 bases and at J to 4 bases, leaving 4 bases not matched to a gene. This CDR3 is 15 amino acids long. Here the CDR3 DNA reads TGTGCCAGCAGCCGGGGACAGGGGGAGGCAGATACGCAGTATTTT. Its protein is CASSRGQGEADTQYF.

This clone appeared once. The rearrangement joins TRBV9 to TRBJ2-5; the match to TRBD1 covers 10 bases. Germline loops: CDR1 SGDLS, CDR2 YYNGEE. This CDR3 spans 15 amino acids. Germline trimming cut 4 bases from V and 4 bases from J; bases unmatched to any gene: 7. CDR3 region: CASSPGTGVGETQYF. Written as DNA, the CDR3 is TGTGCCAGCAGCCCCGGGACAGGGGTGGGAGAGACCCAGTACTTC. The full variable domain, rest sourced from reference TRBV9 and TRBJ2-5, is DSGVTQTPKHLITATGQRVTLRCSPRSGDLSVYWYQQSLDQGLQFLIQYYNGEERAKGNILERFSAQQFPDLHSELNLSSLELGDSALYFCASSPGTGVGETQYFGPGTRLLVL.

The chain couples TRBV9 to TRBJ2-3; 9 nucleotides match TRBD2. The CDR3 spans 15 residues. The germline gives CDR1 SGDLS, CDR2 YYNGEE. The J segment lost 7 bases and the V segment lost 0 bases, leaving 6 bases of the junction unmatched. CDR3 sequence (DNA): TGTGCCAGCAGCGTAGTGGCGGGGGGGCGAAATACGCAGTATTTT. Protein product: CASSVVAGGRNTQYF.

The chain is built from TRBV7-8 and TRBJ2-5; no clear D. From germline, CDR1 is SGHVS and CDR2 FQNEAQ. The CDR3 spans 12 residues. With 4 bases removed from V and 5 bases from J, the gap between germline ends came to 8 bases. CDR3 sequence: CASSSPRETQYF. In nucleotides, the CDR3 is TGTGCCAGCAGCTCGCCCAGGGAGACCCAGTACTTC. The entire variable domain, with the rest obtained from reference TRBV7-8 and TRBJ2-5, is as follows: GAGVSQSPRYKVAKRGQDVALRCDPISGHVSLFWYQQALGQGPEFLTYFQNEAQLDKSGLPSDRFFAERPEGSVSTLKIQRTQQEDSAVYLCASSSPRETQYFGPGTRLLVL.

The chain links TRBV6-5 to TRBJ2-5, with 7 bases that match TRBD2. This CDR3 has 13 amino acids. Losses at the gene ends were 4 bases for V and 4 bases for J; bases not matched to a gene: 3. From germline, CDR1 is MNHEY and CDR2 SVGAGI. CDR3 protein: CASSWEGTETQYF. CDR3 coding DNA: TGTGCCAGCAGTTGGGAGGGAACAGAGACCCAGTACTTC.

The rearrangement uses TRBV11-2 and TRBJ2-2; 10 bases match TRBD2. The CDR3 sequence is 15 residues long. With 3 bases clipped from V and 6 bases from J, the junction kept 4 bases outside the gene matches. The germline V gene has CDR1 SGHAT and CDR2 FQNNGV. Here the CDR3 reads CASSFLAGVPGELFF. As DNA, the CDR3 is TGTGCCAGCAGCTTTCTAGCGGGAGTTCCCGGGGAGCTGTTTTTT.

CDR3 nucleotide sequence: TGTGCCAGCAGTCCTAGAGGGGGGACAGGGTCTAACATTCAGTACTTC. Translated: CASSPRGGTGSNIQYF. The V and J genes are TRBV9 and TRBJ2-4; TRBD1 aligns across 9 bases. Germline loops: CDR1 SGDLS, CDR2 YYNGEE. CDR3 size: 16 residues. The junction had 13 bases not matched to a gene; V was cut back by 5 bases and J by 7 bases.

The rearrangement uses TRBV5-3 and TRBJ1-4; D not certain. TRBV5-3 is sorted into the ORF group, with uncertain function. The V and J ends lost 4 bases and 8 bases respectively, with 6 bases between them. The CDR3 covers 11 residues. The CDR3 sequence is CARSRPEKLFF. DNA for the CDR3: TGTGCCAGAAGCCGTCCCGAAAAACTGTTTTTT.